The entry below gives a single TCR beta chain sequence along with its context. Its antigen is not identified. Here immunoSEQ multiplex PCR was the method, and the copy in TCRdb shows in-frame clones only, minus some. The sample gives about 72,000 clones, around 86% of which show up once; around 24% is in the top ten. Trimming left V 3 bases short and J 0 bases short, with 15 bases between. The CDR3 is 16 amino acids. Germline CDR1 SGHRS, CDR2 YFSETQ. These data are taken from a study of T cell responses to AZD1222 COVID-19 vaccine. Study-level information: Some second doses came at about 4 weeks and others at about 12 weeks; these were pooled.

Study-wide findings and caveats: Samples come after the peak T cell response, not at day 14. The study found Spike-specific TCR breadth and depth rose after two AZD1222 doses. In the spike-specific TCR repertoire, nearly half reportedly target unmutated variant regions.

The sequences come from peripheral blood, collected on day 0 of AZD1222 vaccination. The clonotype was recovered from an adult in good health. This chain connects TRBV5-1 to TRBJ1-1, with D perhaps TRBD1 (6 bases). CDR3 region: CASSWNRARMNTEAFF. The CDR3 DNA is TGCGCCAGCAGCTGGAACAGGGCCCGCATGAACACTGAAGCTTTCTTT.